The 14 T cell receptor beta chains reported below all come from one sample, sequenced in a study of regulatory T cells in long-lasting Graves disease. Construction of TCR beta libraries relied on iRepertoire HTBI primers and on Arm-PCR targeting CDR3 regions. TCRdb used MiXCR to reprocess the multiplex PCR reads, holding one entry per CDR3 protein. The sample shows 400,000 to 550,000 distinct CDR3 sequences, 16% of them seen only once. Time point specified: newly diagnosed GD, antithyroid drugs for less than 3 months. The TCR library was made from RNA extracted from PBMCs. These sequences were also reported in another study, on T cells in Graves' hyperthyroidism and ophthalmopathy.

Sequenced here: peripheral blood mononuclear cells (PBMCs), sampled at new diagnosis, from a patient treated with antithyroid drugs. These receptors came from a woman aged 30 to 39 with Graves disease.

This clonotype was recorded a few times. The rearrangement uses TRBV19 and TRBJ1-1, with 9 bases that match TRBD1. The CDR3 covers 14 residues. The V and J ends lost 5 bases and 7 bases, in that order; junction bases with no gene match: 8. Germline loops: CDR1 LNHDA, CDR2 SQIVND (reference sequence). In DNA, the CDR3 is TGTGCCAGTAGTCTCCGGGACAGGGTCATTGAAGCTTTCTTT. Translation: CASSLRDRVIEAFF.

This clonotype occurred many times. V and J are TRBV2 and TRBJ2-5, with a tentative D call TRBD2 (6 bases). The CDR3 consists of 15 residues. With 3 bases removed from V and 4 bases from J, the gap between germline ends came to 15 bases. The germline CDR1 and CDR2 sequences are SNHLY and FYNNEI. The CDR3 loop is CASSEAGSRVETQYF. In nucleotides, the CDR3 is TGTGCCAGCAGTGAGGCGGGGTCTCGAGTAGAGACCCAGTACTTC.

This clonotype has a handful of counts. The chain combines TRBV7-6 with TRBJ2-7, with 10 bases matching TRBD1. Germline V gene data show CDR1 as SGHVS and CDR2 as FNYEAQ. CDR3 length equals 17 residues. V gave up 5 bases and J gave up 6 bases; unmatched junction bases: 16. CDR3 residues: CASSPARTGGSVGEQYF. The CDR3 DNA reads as TGTGCCAGCAGCCCTGCACGGACAGGGGGTTCCGTCGGCGAGCAGTACTTC.

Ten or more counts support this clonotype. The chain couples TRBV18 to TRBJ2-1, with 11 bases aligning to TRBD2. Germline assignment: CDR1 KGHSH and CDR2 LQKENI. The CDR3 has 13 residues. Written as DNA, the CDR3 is TGTGCTACCACTAGCGGGAGTTCGGATGAGCAGTTCTTC. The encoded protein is CATTSGSSDEQFF. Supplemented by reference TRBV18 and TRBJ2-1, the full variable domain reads NAGVMQNPRHLVRRRGQEARLRCSPMKGHSHVYWYRQLPEEGLKFMVYLQKENIIDESGMPKERFSAEFPKEGPSILRIQQVVRGDSAAYFCATTSGSSDEQFFGPGTRLTVL.

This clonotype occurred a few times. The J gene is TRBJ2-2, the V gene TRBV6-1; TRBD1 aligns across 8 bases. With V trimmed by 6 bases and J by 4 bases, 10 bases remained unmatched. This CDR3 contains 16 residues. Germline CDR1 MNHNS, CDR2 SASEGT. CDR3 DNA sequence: TGTGCCAGCAGCCTTATTGGGACAGGAGGCACCGGGGAGCTGTTTTTT. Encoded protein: CASSLIGTGGTGELFF.

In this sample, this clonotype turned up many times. The CDR3 loop is CASSEISGIFDEQYF. The CDR3, as DNA: TGTGCCAGCAGTGAAATCAGCGGGATTTTCGACGAGCAGTACTTC. V usage is TRBV6-4 and J usage is TRBJ2-7, with 7 bases identical to TRBD2. Germline V lookup: CDR1 MRHNA, CDR2 SNTAGT. The CDR3 length is 15 residues. Losses at the gene ends were 3 bases for V and 5 bases for J; bases not matched to a gene: 10.

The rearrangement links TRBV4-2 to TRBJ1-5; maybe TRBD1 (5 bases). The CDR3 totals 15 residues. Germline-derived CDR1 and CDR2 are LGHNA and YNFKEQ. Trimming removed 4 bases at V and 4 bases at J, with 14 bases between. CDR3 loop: CASSRLAGQNQPQHF. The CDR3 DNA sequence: TGTGCCAGCAGCCGGTTAGCAGGACAAAATCAGCCCCAGCATTTT.

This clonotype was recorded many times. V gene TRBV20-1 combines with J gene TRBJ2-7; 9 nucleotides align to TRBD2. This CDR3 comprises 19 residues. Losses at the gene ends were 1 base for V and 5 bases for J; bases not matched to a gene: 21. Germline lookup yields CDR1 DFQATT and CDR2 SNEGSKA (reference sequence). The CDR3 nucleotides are TGCAGTGCTAGAGTTTCAGTCGTAAGCGGGAGGTCCTTACTTGACGAGCAGTACTTC. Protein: CSARVSVVSGRSLLDEQYF.

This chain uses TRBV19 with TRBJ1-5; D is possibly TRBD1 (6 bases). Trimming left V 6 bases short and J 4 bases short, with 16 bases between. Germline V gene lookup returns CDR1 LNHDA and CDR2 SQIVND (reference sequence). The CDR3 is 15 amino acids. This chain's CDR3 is CASSFEGTTNQPQHF. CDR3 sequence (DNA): TGTGCCAGTAGCTTCGAGGGGACAACTAATCAGCCCCAGCATTTT.

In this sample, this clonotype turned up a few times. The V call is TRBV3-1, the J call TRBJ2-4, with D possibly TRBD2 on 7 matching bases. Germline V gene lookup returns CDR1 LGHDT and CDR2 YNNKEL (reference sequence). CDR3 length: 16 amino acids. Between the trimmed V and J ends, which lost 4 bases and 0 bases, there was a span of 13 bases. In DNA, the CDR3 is TGTGCCAGCAGCCCGGGGGGCCTTCTAGCCAAAAACATTCAGTACTTC. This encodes CASSPGGLLAKNIQYF.

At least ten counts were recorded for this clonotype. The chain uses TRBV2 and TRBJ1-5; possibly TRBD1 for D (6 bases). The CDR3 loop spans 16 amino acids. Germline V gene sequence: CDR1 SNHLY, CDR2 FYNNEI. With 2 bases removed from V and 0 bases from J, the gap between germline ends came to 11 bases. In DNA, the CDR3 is TGTGCCAGCAGTGAAAGGACAGTTAATAGCAATCAGCCCCAGCATTTT. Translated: CASSERTVNSNQPQHF.

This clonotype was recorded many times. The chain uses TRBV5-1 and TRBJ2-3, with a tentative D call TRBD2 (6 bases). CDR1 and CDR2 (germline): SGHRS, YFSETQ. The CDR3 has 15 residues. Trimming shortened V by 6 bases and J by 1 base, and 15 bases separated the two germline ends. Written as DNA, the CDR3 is TGCGCCAGCAATCTTGATAGCGGAGGCACAGATACGCAGTATTTT. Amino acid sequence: CASNLDSGGTDTQYF. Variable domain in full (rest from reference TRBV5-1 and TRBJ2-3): KAGVTQTPRYLIKTRGQQVTLSCSPISGHRSVSWYQQTPGQGLQFLFEYFSETQRNKGNFPGRFSGRQFSNSRSEMNVSTLELGDSALYLCASNLDSGGTDTQYFGPGTRLTVL.

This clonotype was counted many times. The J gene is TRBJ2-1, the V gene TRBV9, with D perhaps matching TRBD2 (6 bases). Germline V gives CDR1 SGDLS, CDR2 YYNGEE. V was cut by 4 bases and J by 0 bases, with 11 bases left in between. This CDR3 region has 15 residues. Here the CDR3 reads CASSTRDSSYNEQFF. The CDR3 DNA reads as TGTGCCAGCAGCACGCGGGATAGCTCCTACAATGAGCAGTTCTTC.

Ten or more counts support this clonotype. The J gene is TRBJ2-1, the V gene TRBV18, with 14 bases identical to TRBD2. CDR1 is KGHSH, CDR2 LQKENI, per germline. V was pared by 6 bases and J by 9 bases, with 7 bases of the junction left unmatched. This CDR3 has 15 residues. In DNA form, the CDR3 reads TGTGCCAGCTCGAAGGGACTAGCGGGAGAGGGTGAGCAGTTCTTC. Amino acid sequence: CASSKGLAGEGEQFF. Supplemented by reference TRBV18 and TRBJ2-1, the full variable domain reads NAGVMQNPRHLVRRRGQEARLRCSPMKGHSHVYWYRQLPEEGLKFMVYLQKENIIDESGMPKERFSAEFPKEGPSILRIQQVVRGDSAAYFCASSKGLAGEGEQFFGPGTRLTVL.